These 18 T cell receptor beta chains came from one sample sequenced in a study of CD8 T cells in ankylosing spondylitis. Findings of the study overall: A motif in TCR beta, a set of several highly homologous variants, appeared characteristic of ankylosing spondylitis blood.

Using its own MiXCR run on the 5' RACE reads, TCRdb lists one record per CDR3 protein. Of 400,000 or so distinct CDR3 sequences listed, 25% to 30% are singletons. For these TCRs, the target antigens are not known. The sequencing sample was made of blood, either unsorted or a sorted T cell fraction (not recorded which). The receptors derive from a male donor with ankylosing spondylitis.

The V call is TRBV7-2, the J call TRBJ2-2; D ambiguous. V lost 6 bases and J 4 bases, leaving 9 bases between the germline ends. CDR1 and CDR2 (germline): SGHTA, FQGNSA. The CDR3 covers 13 residues. CDR3 amino acids: CASSTDITGELFF. The DNA of the CDR3 is TGTGCCAGCAGTACAGACATCACCGGGGAGCTGTTTTTT.

V gene TRBV12-3 or TRBV12-4 combines with J gene TRBJ1-4, with D possibly TRBD1 on 6 matching bases. Trimming pared 3 bases from V and 7 bases from J, leaving 12 bases between. The CDR3 length is 14 residues. The CDR3 sequence: CASSFGGAGEKLFF. The DNA for the CDR3 is TGTGCCAGCAGTTTTGGGGGGGCGGGTGAAAAACTGTTTTTT.

This clonotype was found many times. The chain combines TRBV7-9 with TRBJ2-3; D is unresolved. CDR1 SEHNR and CDR2 FQNEAQ come from the germline V gene (reference sequence). The CDR3 contains 15 residues. V dropped 5 bases and J dropped 0 bases, with 12 bases sitting between them. CDR3 in amino acids: CASSPRGASTDTQYF. The CDR3 nucleotides read TGTGCCAGCAGCCCCCGAGGAGCGAGCACAGATACGCAGTATTTT.

The chain links TRBV7-9 to TRBJ2-7; D may be TRBD1 (6 bases). V was clipped by 3 bases and J by 6 bases, with 9 bases between them. Germline CDR1 reads SEHNR; CDR2 reads FQNEAQ (reference sequence). The CDR3 totals 12 residues. The CDR3: CASSLDSREQYF. CDR3 nucleotides: TGTGCCAGCAGCTTGGACAGTCGCGAGCAGTACTTC.

This clonotype has more than one count but fewer than ten. The chain links TRBV21-1 to TRBJ2-1; the D call TRBD1 from the table was never checked on the DNA. TRBV21-1 is tagged as a pseudogene. The CDR3 is 15 amino acids. The CDR3 here is CASSKALRPGHEQFF. As DNA, the CDR3 is TGTGCCAGCAGCAAAGCGCTTCGACCAGGGCATGAGCAGTTCTTC.

V usage is TRBV12-3 or TRBV12-4 and J usage is TRBJ2-6; TRBD1 or TRBD2 may be the D gene (5 bases each). Trimming removed 6 bases at V and 6 bases at J, with 21 bases between. The CDR3 loop spans 17 amino acids. This chain's CDR3 is CASSPGTAGNTANVLTF. The CDR3 nucleotides read TGTGCCAGCAGCCCAGGGACGGCGGGTAACACGGCCAACGTCCTGACTTTC.

V is TRBV20-1 and J is TRBJ2-1, with 7 positions matching TRBD2. This CDR3 contains 14 residues. V shed 3 bases, J shed 1 base, and the junction held 3 bases outside the gene matches. Germline V gene sequence: CDR1 DFQATT, CDR2 SNEGSKA (reference sequence). The CDR3, as DNA: TGCAGTGCTAGTCGGGAGGAGTCCTACAATGAGCAGTTCTTC. Translated, it gives CSASREESYNEQFF.

This clonotype turned up a few times. This chain links TRBV20-1 with TRBJ2-2; D gene ambiguous. The CDR3 contains 11 residues. V gave up 5 bases and J gave up 3 bases, with 4 bases separating them. The germline gives CDR1 DFQATT, CDR2 SNEGSKA (reference sequence). This CDR3 is CSASDTGELFF. In nucleotides, the CDR3 is TGCAGTGCTTCGGACACCGGGGAGCTGTTTTTT.

V gene TRBV5-1 combines with J gene TRBJ1-4; a weak D match, TRBD1 (6 bases). V lost 0 bases to trimming and J lost 7 bases, with 13 bases between them. Germline CDR1 reads SGHRS; CDR2 reads YFSETQ. This CDR3 region has 15 residues. The CDR3 sequence: CASSLAASRGEKLFF. CDR3 nucleotides: TGCGCCAGCAGCTTGGCGGCCTCCAGGGGTGAAAAACTGTTTTTT.

The chain carries TRBV7-7 and TRBJ1-2; 12 bases fit TRBD1. With 5 bases clipped from V and 4 bases from J, the junction kept 8 bases outside the gene matches. There are 16 residues in the CDR3. CDR1 and CDR2 from the germline V gene are SSHAT and FNYEAQ (reference sequence). CDR3 protein: CASSPEGQGAIYGYTF. For the CDR3, the DNA is TGTGCCAGCAGCCCAGAGGGACAGGGGGCAATCTATGGCTACACCTTC. The entire variable domain, with the rest obtained from reference TRBV7-7 and TRBJ1-2, is as follows: GAGVSQSPRYKVTKRGQDVTLRCDPISSHATLYWYQQALGQGPEFLTYFNYEAQPDKSGLPSDRFSAERPEGSISTLTIQRTEQRDSAMYRCASSPEGQGAIYGYTFGSGTRLTVV.

CDR3 sequence: CASSGNQETQYF. In nucleotides, the CDR3 is TGCGCCAGCAGCGGGAACCAAGAGACCCAGTACTTC. The chain employs TRBV5-1 and TRBJ2-5, with D hard to call. The germline V gene has CDR1 SGHRS and CDR2 YFSETQ. This CDR3 comprises 12 residues. Trimming took 4 bases from V and 0 from J, leaving 4 bases between them.

This clonotype was counted only a few times. J is TRBJ2-3 and V is TRBV29-1; a possible D gene is TRBD1 (6 bases). The length of the CDR3 is 15 residues. Per the germline V gene, CDR1 is SQVTM and CDR2 is ANQGSEA. With 0 bases removed from V and 0 bases from J, the gap between germline ends came to 10 bases. The CDR3 DNA is TGCAGCGTTGAAGATCCCAGGGGTAGCACAGATACGCAGTATTTT. This gives the protein CSVEDPRGSTDTQYF.

A single count supports this clonotype. V usage is TRBV20-1 and J usage is TRBJ2-1; 9 nucleotides match TRBD1. V lost 5 bases, J lost 1 base, and 9 bases stayed unmatched. Looked up from germline, CDR1 is DFQATT and CDR2 is SNEGSKA (reference sequence). This CDR3 region has 16 residues. CDR3 DNA sequence: TGCAGTGCTCCTCTAACAGGGGGCACTTCCTACAATGAGCAGTTCTTC. It translates to CSAPLTGGTSYNEQFF.

The chain is built from TRBV29-1 and TRBJ2-1; D possibly corresponds to TRBD1 (6 bases). CDR3 size: 15 residues. With 8 bases removed from V and 3 bases from J, the gap between germline ends came to 20 bases. Germline V gene sequence: CDR1 SQVTM, CDR2 ANQGSEA. In DNA, the CDR3 is TGCAGCTCGAATAAAGCAGGGGATGTCTACAATGAGCAGTTCTTC. Its translation is CSSNKAGDVYNEQFF.

The V and J genes are TRBV7-9 and TRBJ1-1, with 8 bases that match TRBD1. V dropped 4 bases and J dropped 4; count of bases not matched to a gene: 5. Germline V CDR1 and CDR2: SEHNR, FQNEAQ (reference sequence). CDR3 length equals 14 residues. The CDR3 region has the DNA TGTGCCAGCAGCTGGGACAGGAGGAGCACTGAAGCTTTCTTT. Residues: CASSWDRRSTEAFF. Together with reference TRBV7-9 and TRBJ1-1, the CDR3 gives the full variable domain: DTGVSQNPRHKITKRGQNVTFRCDPISEHNRLYWYRQTLGQGPEFLTYFQNEAQLEKSRLLSDRFSAERPKGSFSTLEIQRTEQGDSAMYLCASSWDRRSTEAFFGQGTRLTVV.

The sample holds a few counts of this clonotype. This chain links TRBV20-1 with TRBJ2-5, with D possibly being TRBD1 or TRBD2 (5 bases each). This CDR3 has 13 amino acids. CDR1 is DFQATT, CDR2 SNEGSKA, per germline (reference sequence). Written as DNA, the CDR3 is TGCAGCCCCGGGACCCCCTTTCGAGAGACCCAGTACTTC. Translating it yields CSPGTPFRETQYF.

This chain connects TRBV20-1 to TRBJ2-5, with D unclear. The V end was cut by 1 base, the J end by 5 bases, with 14 bases between. The germline CDR1 and CDR2 sequences are DFQATT and SNEGSKA (reference sequence). The CDR3 loop spans 14 amino acids. Here the CDR3 DNA reads TGCAGTGCTAGAGTGATTGATCCGAGGGAGACCCAGTACTTC. Its translation is CSARVIDPRETQYF.

This clonotype was counted a few times. The gene calls are TRBV4-2 and TRBJ2-7, with 13 bases fitting TRBD2. Germline V gene data show CDR1 as LGHNA and CDR2 as YNFKEQ. This CDR3 is built from 16 residues. V dropped 4 bases and J dropped 1; count of bases not matched to a gene: 4. CDR3 protein: CASSRGLAGDSYEQYF. In nucleotides, the CDR3 is TGTGCCAGCAGCCGAGGACTAGCGGGAGATTCCTACGAGCAGTACTTC.